These 26 T cell receptor beta chains came from one sample sequenced in a study of glioma-infiltrating T cells after dendritic cell vaccination. Assay: immunoSEQ multiplex PCR; the TCRdb copy retains only in-frame clones and omits some. The sample holds 71,000 or so clones; 81% are singletons and the top ten take approximately 7.9%. The specimen was blood, collected before dendritic cell vaccination. Receptors were obtained from a human donor with glioblastoma.

The rearrangement joins TRBV19 to TRBJ2-6; the D gene is possibly TRBD1 (5 bases). The CDR3 length is 16 residues. Germline V CDR1 and CDR2: LNHDA, SQIVND (reference sequence). Trimming left V 0 bases short and J 2 bases short, with 8 bases between. In DNA, the CDR3 is TGTGCCAGTAGTATAGAGGGCAGGGCTGGGGCCAACGTCCTGACTTTC. This translates into CASSIEGRAGANVLTF.

In this sample, this clone turned up once. This chain uses TRBV9 with TRBJ1-6, with 7 bases fitting TRBD1. Germline V gives CDR1 SGDLS, CDR2 YYNGEE. This CDR3 spans 14 amino acids. V trimming: 3 bases; J trimming: 10 bases; junction bases outside the gene matches: 7. Written as DNA, the CDR3 is TGTGCCAGCAGCGCCACAGGGGACGGCTCACCCCTCCACTTT. Translating gives CASSATGDGSPLHF.

This clone was counted a single time. The chain joins TRBV7-2 to TRBJ2-7, with TRBD1 matching 7 bases. With 7 bases clipped from V and 1 base from J, the junction kept 7 bases outside the gene matches. The CDR3 is made up of 14 amino acids. CDR1 and CDR2 from the germline V gene are SGHTA and FQGNSA. CDR3 sequence (DNA): TGTGCCAGCACCCTAGGGGACAGATCCTACGAGCAGTACTTC. Its translation is CASTLGDRSYEQYF. Using reference TRBV7-2 and TRBJ2-7 for the parts outside the CDR3, the full variable domain is GAGVSQSPSNKVTEKGKDVELRCDPISGHTALYWYRQSLGQGLEFLIYFQGNSAPDKSGLPSDRFSAERTGGSVSTLTIQRTQQEDSAVYLCASTLGDRSYEQYFGPGTRLTVT.

The rearrangement links TRBV4-3 to TRBJ2-7, with 10 positions matching TRBD1. This CDR3 is 16 amino acids long. The V segment lost 1 base and the J segment 5 bases; nucleotides outside the gene matches: 8. CDR1 LGHNA and CDR2 YSLEER come from the germline V gene. The CDR3, as DNA: TGCGCCAGCAGCCAAGTGACCGGGACAGGGGCCCACGAGCAGTACTTC. Translated: CASSQVTGTGAHEQYF.

This clone was counted only a few times. The V call is TRBV23-1, the J call TRBJ1-5; 9 bases are shared with TRBD1. TRBV23-1 falls under the ORF class, with uncertain function. V trimming: 2 bases; J trimming: 4 bases; junction bases outside the gene matches: 15. This CDR3 contains 19 residues. The CDR3 nucleotides are TGCGCCAGCAGTCAACCAAGTAAACAGGGGGCACGGGGGAATCAGCCCCAGCATTTT. As protein: CASSQPSKQGARGNQPQHF.

The rearrangement joins TRBV7-2 to TRBJ2-1; 7 nucleotides agree with TRBD2. The CDR3 is 15 amino acids. CDR1 and CDR2 (germline): SGHTA, FQGNSA. The ends lost 1 base at V and 4 bases at J; junction bases unmatched: 4. As DNA, the CDR3 is TGTGCCAGCAGCTTAGTCGTGGGGGGGTACAATGAGCAGTTCTTC. Residues: CASSLVVGGYNEQFF.

V usage is TRBV6-6 and J usage is TRBJ1-6; D gene unclear. Trimming stripped 8 bases from V and 6 bases from J, with 8 bases between. The germline CDR1 and CDR2 sequences are MNHNY and SVGAGI (reference sequence). The CDR3 covers 12 residues. In DNA form, the CDR3 reads TGTGCCAGCCGAGGGCCTAATTCACCCCTCCACTTT. Its translation is CASRGPNSPLHF.

The chain has TRBV19 and TRBJ1-1; D might be TRBD1 (5 bases). Germline CDR1 is LNHDA and CDR2 is SQIVND (reference sequence). Deletions cut 3 bases from V and 1 base from J, with 9 bases between. The CDR3 is 14 residues long. CDR3 amino acids: CASSIPQANTEAFF. DNA of the CDR3: TGTGCCAGTAGTATCCCACAGGCGAACACTGAAGCTTTCTTT. The complete variable domain, with remaining parts taken from reference TRBV19 and TRBJ1-1, reads DGGITQSPKYLFRKEGQNVTLSCEQNLNHDAMYWYRQDPGQGLRLIYYSQIVNDFQKGDIAEGYSVSREKKESFPLTVTSAQKNPTAFYLCASSIPQANTEAFFGQGTRLTVV.

CDR3 loop: CASSLAGGQAETQYF. In DNA form, the CDR3 reads TGTGCCAGCAGCTTAGCGGGGGGGCAAGCGGAGACCCAGTACTTC. The V call is TRBV7-2, the J call TRBJ2-5; tentatively, D is TRBD2 (7 bases). Germline CDR1 is SGHTA and CDR2 is FQGNSA. The V and J ends lost 0 bases and 5 bases respectively, with 13 bases between them. This CDR3 comprises 15 residues. Full variable domain (rest looked up from reference TRBV7-2 and TRBJ2-5): GAGVSQSPSNKVTEKGKDVELRCDPISGHTALYWYRQSLGQGLEFLIYFQGNSAPDKSGLPSDRFSAERTGGSVSTLTIQRTQQEDSAVYLCASSLAGGQAETQYFGPGTRLLVL.

The V call is TRBV7-8, the J call TRBJ1-2; TRBD1 agrees at 10 bases. Germline-derived CDR1 and CDR2 are SGHVS and FQNEAQ. Trimming at V came to 5 bases and at J to 8 bases, leaving 11 bases not matched to a gene. The CDR3 length is 15 residues. DNA for the CDR3: TGTGCCAGCAGCCCTAGTTGGGGACAGGGGTTCGGCTACACCTTC. It translates to CASSPSWGQGFGYTF.

This chain connects TRBV7-9 to TRBJ2-7, with D possibly being TRBD1 (5 bases). The length of the CDR3 is 15 residues. The germline CDR1 and CDR2 sequences are SEHNR and FQNEAQ (reference sequence). The V end was cut by 1 base, the J end by 0 bases, with 10 bases between. The CDR3 DNA is TGTGCCAGCAGCTTAGACCAGGGAAACTCCTACGAGCAGTACTTC. Translating gives CASSLDQGNSYEQYF.

V is TRBV13 and J is TRBJ2-2; D perhaps matches TRBD1 (6 bases). V dropped 2 bases and J dropped 0 bases, with 16 bases sitting between them. The CDR3 loop spans 18 amino acids. Germline CDR1 and CDR2: PRHDT and FYEKMQ (reference sequence). The CDR3 reads CASSLWTEPTANTGELFF. In DNA, the CDR3 is TGTGCCAGCAGCTTATGGACAGAACCTACGGCGAACACCGGGGAGCTGTTTTTT.

The chain carries TRBV7-3 and TRBJ2-7; 11 bases align to TRBD1. The CDR3 covers 14 residues. The trim removed 5 bases at V and 7 bases at J, leaving 7 bases unmatched. Germline lookup yields CDR1 SGHTA and CDR2 FQGTGA. The CDR3 reads CASSPTGTGGEQYF. The CDR3, as DNA: TGTGCCAGCAGCCCAACCGGGACAGGGGGAGAGCAGTACTTC.

The chain couples TRBV4-3 to TRBJ1-2; TRBD1 might be the D (5 bases). The CDR3 runs 15 residues. Deletions cut 0 bases from V and 3 bases from J, with 11 bases between. Germline CDR1 is LGHNA and CDR2 is YSLEER. DNA of the CDR3: TGCGCCAGCAGCCAAGATCCCAGGGCTTACTATGGCTACACCTTC. It translates to CASSQDPRAYYGYTF.

The chain uses TRBV7-8 and TRBJ1-5; 10 nucleotides line up with TRBD1. The CDR3 extends over 16 amino acids. The ends lost 3 bases at V and 6 bases at J; junction bases unmatched: 8. The germline CDR1 and CDR2 sequences are SGHVS and FQNEAQ. This chain's CDR3 is CASSLGTGEGGQPQHF. The CDR3 DNA follows: TGTGCCAGCAGCTTGGGGACAGGGGAAGGAGGTCAGCCCCAGCATTTT.

The gene calls are TRBV6-1 and TRBJ1-4, with TRBD1 as a possible D gene (5 bases). Trimming removed 2 bases at V and 4 bases at J, with 8 bases between. The CDR3 has 14 residues. In germline, CDR1 is MNHNS, CDR2 SASEGT. The DNA for the CDR3 is TGTGCCAGCAGTGAACAGGGAAGTAATGAAAAACTGTTTTTT. Translated: CASSEQGSNEKLFF.

The rearrangement uses TRBV21-1 and TRBJ2-7; TRBD1 is the table's D call and was not checked against the DNA. TRBV21-1 is a pseudogene segment. The CDR3 is 10 residues long. This CDR3 reads CSQDTYEQYF. The CDR3 bases are TGCTCACAGGATACCTACGAGCAGTACTTC.

The chain links TRBV7-8 to TRBJ1-6; the match to TRBD1 covers 8 bases. Trimming took 1 base from V and 0 from J; bases not matched to a gene: 11. There are 20 residues in the CDR3. Looked up from germline, CDR1 is SGHVS and CDR2 is FQNEAQ. The CDR3 nucleotides are TGTGCCAGCAGCTTAGTCTATGGTGACAGGGGAAGCTCCTATAATTCACCCCTCCACTTT. Its protein product is CASSLVYGDRGSSYNSPLHF.

This clone has only a few counts. This rearrangement joins TRBV2 to TRBJ1-3; D perhaps matches TRBD1 (6 bases). Germline assignment: CDR1 SNHLY and CDR2 FYNNEI. The germline V and J ends were trimmed by 1 base and 10 bases, with 11 bases remaining between them. The CDR3 spans 13 residues. The CDR3 coding sequence is TGTGCCAGCAGTGAAGACAGGGAGGGGACCATATATTTT. This codes for CASSEDREGTIYF.

The chain uses TRBV7-2 and TRBJ1-1; D not resolved. Per germline, CDR1 SGHTA and CDR2 FQGNSA. Trimming removed 1 base from V and 6 bases from J, with 9 bases in between. The CDR3 covers 13 residues. CDR3 DNA: TGTGCCAGCAGCTTAGTCGCGATTCCTGAAGCTTTCTTT. It is translated as CASSLVAIPEAFF.

This clone has a single count. CDR3 sequence reads: CASSPWTDFSTGELFF. The DNA for the CDR3 is TGCGCCAGCAGCCCCTGGACAGATTTCAGCACCGGGGAGCTGTTTTTT. This rearrangement joins TRBV5-1 to TRBJ2-2; a possible D gene is TRBD1 (6 bases). Trimming shortened V by 4 bases and J by 4 bases, and 17 bases separated the two germline ends. CDR1 and CDR2 from the germline V gene are SGHRS and YFSETQ. This CDR3 comprises 16 residues.

The chain recombines TRBV18 with TRBJ1-1, with 7 bases lining up with TRBD1. Germline CDR1 is KGHSH and CDR2 is LQKENI. The CDR3 loop spans 13 amino acids. Losses at the gene ends were 5 bases for V and 6 bases for J; bases not matched to a gene: 6. CDR3 residues: CASSRQGEAEAFF. CDR3 in DNA: TGTGCCAGCTCAAGACAGGGTGAGGCTGAAGCTTTCTTT.

V is TRBV5-1 and J is TRBJ2-1; TRBD2 matches at 9 bases. The CDR3 covers 18 residues. CDR1 is SGHRS and CDR2 is YFSETQ in the germline V gene. The J segment lost 4 bases and the V segment lost 3 bases, leaving 14 bases of the junction unmatched. The CDR3 reads CASSSGTSSRGAYNEQFF. The CDR3 DNA follows: TGCGCCAGCAGCTCCGGGACTAGCTCGCGGGGAGCTTACAATGAGCAGTTCTTC.

This chain uses TRBV30 with TRBJ1-2, with unresolved D. V was shortened by 0 bases and J by 0 bases, with 8 bases between the two germline ends. From germline, CDR1 is GTSNPN and CDR2 SVGIG (reference sequence). The CDR3 has 14 amino acids. CDR3 nucleotides: TGTGCCTGGAGTGTACAAGTTCCTAACTATGGCTACACCTTC. This gives the protein CAWSVQVPNYGYTF.

This clone occurred once. The chain recombines TRBV7-2 with TRBJ2-5; D is possibly TRBD1 (6 bases). Per the germline V gene, CDR1 is SGHTA and CDR2 is FQGNSA. Deletions cut 4 bases from V and 5 bases from J, with 14 bases between. This CDR3 comprises 14 residues. In DNA, the CDR3 is TGTGCCAGCAGCTACCTTACAGGGTGGGAGACCCAGTACTTC. Translation gives CASSYLTGWETQYF.

In this sample, this clone turned up a few times. V usage is TRBV2 and J usage is TRBJ1-6; 11 bases are a match to TRBD1. This CDR3 spans 12 amino acids. Germline assignment: CDR1 SNHLY and CDR2 FYNNEI. V shed 9 bases, J shed 10 bases, and the junction held 2 bases outside the gene matches. The CDR3 loop is CARGQGGSPLHF. CDR3 nucleotides: TGTGCCAGGGGACAGGGGGGATCACCCCTCCACTTT.